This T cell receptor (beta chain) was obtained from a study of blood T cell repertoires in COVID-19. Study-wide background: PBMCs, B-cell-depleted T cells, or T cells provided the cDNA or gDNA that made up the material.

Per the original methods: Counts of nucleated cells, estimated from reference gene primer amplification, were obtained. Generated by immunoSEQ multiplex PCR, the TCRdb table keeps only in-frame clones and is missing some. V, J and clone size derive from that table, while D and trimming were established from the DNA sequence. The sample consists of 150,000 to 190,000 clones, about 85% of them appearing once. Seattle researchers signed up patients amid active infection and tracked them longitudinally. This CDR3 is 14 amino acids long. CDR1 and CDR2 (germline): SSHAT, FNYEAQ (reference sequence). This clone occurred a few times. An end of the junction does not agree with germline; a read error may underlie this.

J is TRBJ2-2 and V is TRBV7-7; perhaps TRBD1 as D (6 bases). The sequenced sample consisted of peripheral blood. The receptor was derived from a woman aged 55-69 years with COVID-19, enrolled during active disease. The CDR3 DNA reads TGTGCTAGCAGCTTAGTAGGGGGAACCGGGGAGCTGTTTTTT. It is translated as CASSLVGGTGELFF.